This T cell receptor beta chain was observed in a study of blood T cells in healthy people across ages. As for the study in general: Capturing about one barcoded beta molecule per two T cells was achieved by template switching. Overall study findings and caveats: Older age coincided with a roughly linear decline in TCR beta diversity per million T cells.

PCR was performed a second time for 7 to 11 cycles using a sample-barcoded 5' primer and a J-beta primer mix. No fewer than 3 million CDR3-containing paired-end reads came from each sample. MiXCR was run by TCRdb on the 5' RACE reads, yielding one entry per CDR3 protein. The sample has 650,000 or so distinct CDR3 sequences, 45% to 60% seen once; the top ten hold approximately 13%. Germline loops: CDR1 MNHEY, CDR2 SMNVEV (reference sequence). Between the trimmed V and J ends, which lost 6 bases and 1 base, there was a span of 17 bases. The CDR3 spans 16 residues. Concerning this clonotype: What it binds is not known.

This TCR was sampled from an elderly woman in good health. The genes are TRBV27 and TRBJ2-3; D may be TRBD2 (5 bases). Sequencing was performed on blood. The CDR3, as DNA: TGTGCCAGCAGCCGACCCGCAAGCGGAGGCACAGATACGCAGTATTTT. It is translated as CASSRPASGGTDTQYF.